The 5 T cell receptor beta chains given below trace back to one sample, sequenced in a study of OX40 agonist ivuxolimab in advanced cancers. The table came from immunoSEQ multiplex PCR; TCRdb's copy has only in-frame clones and leaves some out. In the table there are about 69,000 clones, approximately 93% of which are singletons. The material was CD4+ or CD8+ T cells sorted from blood, obtained in a trial of the OX40 agonist ivuxolimab. The receptors here all came from an adult with an advanced solid tumor such as melanoma, head and neck, liver or kidney cancer.

The J gene is TRBJ2-5, the V gene TRBV5-1; 12 bases line up with TRBD2. This CDR3 is 16 amino acids long. Per the germline V gene, CDR1 is SGHRS and CDR2 is YFSETQ. The junction had 8 bases not matched to a gene; V was cut back by 3 bases and J by 5 bases. The DNA of the CDR3 is TGCGCCAGCAGCTCGCACGCTAGCGGGAGGGGGGAGACCCAGTACTTC. This sequence encodes CASSSHASGRGETQYF.

This clone turned up a few times. J is TRBJ2-7 and V is TRBV10-2; tentatively, D is TRBD1 or TRBD2 (6 bases each). Trimming removed 7 bases from V and 7 bases from J, with 26 bases in between. Germline CDR1 is WSHSY and CDR2 is SAAADI. The CDR3 covers 16 residues. The CDR3 reads CASKGGGPPLPGEQYF. DNA for the CDR3: TGCGCCAGCAAGGGGGGAGGCCCTCCCCTCCCGGGAGAGCAGTACTTC.

Notes on this clone: A junction boundary mismatches the germline segment, possibly from a read error. The sample contains more than one DNA sequence encoding this CDR3. This sequence joins TRBV27 and TRBJ2-1; D may correspond to TRBD1 or TRBD2 (5 bases each). Germline CDR1 MNHEY, CDR2 SMNVEV (reference sequence). This CDR3 contains 16 residues. The CDR3 spells CASSITGTEIYNEQFF. DNA for the CDR3: TGTGCCAGCAGTATCACCGGGACGGAGATATACAACGAGCAGTTCTTC.

The rearrangement links TRBV11-2 to TRBJ1-1; D call uncertain. Germline CDR1 SGHAT, CDR2 FQNNGV. The CDR3 length is 14 residues. With 4 bases removed from V and 0 bases from J, the gap between germline ends came to 9 bases. The CDR3 loop is CASSSRTVNTEAFF. As DNA, the CDR3 is TGTGCCAGCAGCTCGAGAACAGTGAACACTGAAGCTTTCTTT.

This rearrangement joins TRBV6-6 to TRBJ1-1; D not certain. The V and J ends lost 2 bases and 3 bases respectively, with 10 bases between them. CDR3 length: 14 amino acids. From germline, CDR1 is MNHNY and CDR2 SVGAGI (reference sequence). The CDR3 coding sequence is TGTGCCAGCAGTTACCGGGGATTGGACACTGAAGCTTTCTTT. Its protein is CASSYRGLDTEAFF.